This passage covers 30 T cell receptor beta chains from one sample sequenced in a study of blood T cell repertoires in COVID-19. The table came from immunoSEQ multiplex PCR; TCRdb's copy has only in-frame clones and leaves some out. Here the sample spans roughly 30,000 clones, about three quarters being singletons. Sequencing was performed on peripheral blood. The receptor set was obtained from a boy younger than 10 with active or convalescent COVID-19.

A few counts support this clone. The gene calls are TRBV30 and TRBJ1-1, with TRBD1 identical over 8 bases. This CDR3 comprises 13 residues. Germline V lookup: CDR1 GTSNPN, CDR2 SVGIG (reference sequence). Trimming took 4 bases from V and 3 from J; bases not matched to a gene: 4. The CDR3 sequence: CAWKRQGYTEAFF. Written as DNA, the CDR3 is TGTGCCTGGAAGCGACAGGGGTACACTGAAGCTTTCTTT.

The V gene is TRBV29-1, the J gene TRBJ1-1; TRBD1 aligns across 9 bases. The CDR3 is 16 amino acids. The germline CDR1 and CDR2 sequences are SQVTM and ANQGSEA. J lost 3 bases, V lost 1 base, and 9 bases had no gene match. In nucleotides, the CDR3 is TGCAGCGTTGAAGGTGGGACAGGGTTTCTTTACACTGAAGCTTTCTTT. Its protein product is CSVEGGTGFLYTEAFF.

This clone has just a few counts. The chain links TRBV12-3 or TRBV12-4 to TRBJ2-1; 8 bases are shared with TRBD1. The length of the CDR3 is 13 residues. The ends lost 6 bases at V and 10 bases at J; junction bases unmatched: 8. The CDR3: CASRDQGAGEQFF. The CDR3 DNA reads as TGTGCCAGCAGGGATCAGGGGGCAGGGGAGCAGTTCTTC.

The CDR3 spells CASSLLALYNEQFF. Here the CDR3 DNA reads TGTGCCAGCAGCTTATTGGCCCTCTACAATGAGCAGTTCTTC. The genes are TRBV11-2 and TRBJ2-1; D not resolved. Germline-derived CDR1 and CDR2 are SGHAT and FQNNGV. V lost 2 bases, J lost 3 bases, and 8 bases lay in between. The CDR3 length is 14 residues.

A word on this clone: This sample also contains other DNA sequences that code for the same CDR3. This chain connects TRBV27 to TRBJ1-1; D not resolved. Germline V CDR1 and CDR2: MNHEY, SMNVEV (reference sequence). V was clipped by 2 bases and J by 2 bases, with 6 bases between them. The CDR3 is 13 amino acids. CDR3 sequence reads: CASSLTRNTEAFF. CDR3 bases: TGTGCCAGCAGTTTAACAAGAAACACTGAAGCTTTCTTT.

This clone was detected a few times. The rearrangement joins TRBV19 to TRBJ2-7; 10 bases map to TRBD1. The ends lost 5 bases at V and 1 base at J; junction bases unmatched: 2. CDR1 is LNHDA and CDR2 is SQIVND in the germline V gene (reference sequence). This CDR3 region has 14 residues. The CDR3 region is CASSEDRGSYEQYF. Here the CDR3 DNA reads TGTGCCAGTAGTGAGGACAGGGGGTCCTACGAGCAGTACTTC.

This chain joins TRBV10-3 and TRBJ2-7, with D possibly TRBD2 on 5 matching bases. The CDR3 sequence is 12 residues long. Trimming took off 8 bases at V and 5 bases at J, with 13 bases between the two ends. Germline values: CDR1 ENHRY, CDR2 SYGVKD. DNA of the CDR3: TGTGCCATCGGGAGTTTGGGGAACGAGCAGTACGTC. Protein sequence: CAIGSLGNEQYV.

This clone showed up just a few times. The chain uses TRBV30 and TRBJ1-5; D may be TRBD1 (6 bases). V was shortened by 1 base and J by 7 bases, with 11 bases between the two germline ends. This CDR3 spans 13 amino acids. Germline V gene lookup returns CDR1 GTSNPN and CDR2 SVGIG (reference sequence). The CDR3 here is CAWSEDSFQPQHF. In DNA form, the CDR3 reads TGTGCCTGGAGTGAGGACAGTTTCCAGCCCCAGCATTTT. Variable domain in full (rest from reference TRBV30 and TRBJ1-5): SQTIHQWPATLVQPVGSPLSLECTVEGTSNPNLYWYRQAAGRGLQLLFYSVGIGQISSEVPQNLSASRPQDRQFILSSKKLLLSDSGFYLCAWSEDSFQPQHFGDGTRLSIL.

With respect to this clone: At one of its ends the junction is not consistent with the germline gene, which may arise from a read error. This sequence joins TRBV7-3 and TRBJ2-5; D unresolved. CDR1 SGHTA and CDR2 FQGTGA come from the germline V gene. The CDR3 is made up of 13 amino acids. The CDR3 bases are TGTGCCAGCAGCACCCGAGGCCAACAGACCCAGTACTTC. This codes for CASSTRGQQTQYF. Looking up the rest from reference TRBV7-3 and TRBJ2-5 gives the full variable domain: GAGVSQTPSNKVTEKGKYVELRCDPISGHTALYWYRQSLGQGPEFLIYFQGTGAADDSGLPNDRFFAVRPEGSVSTLKIQRTERGDSAVYLCASSTRGQQTQYFGPGTRLLVL.

V gene TRBV7-2 combines with J gene TRBJ1-1; D is ambiguous. Germline CDR1 is SGHTA and CDR2 is FQGNSA. The V end lost 5 bases, the J end lost 1 base, and 11 bases lay between the germline ends. This CDR3 is built from 14 residues. CDR3 loop: CASSLRLRNTEAFF. CDR3 nucleotides: TGTGCCAGCAGCCTCCGCCTTAGGAACACTGAAGCTTTCTTT.

This chain joins TRBV5-1 and TRBJ2-1; D unresolved. V dropped 7 bases and J dropped 1 base, with 12 bases sitting between them. The germline CDR1 and CDR2 sequences are SGHRS and YFSETQ. The CDR3 consists of 14 residues. CDR3 sequence reads: CASGTTPSYNEQFF. The DNA of the CDR3 is TGCGCCAGCGGTACTACTCCATCCTACAATGAGCAGTTCTTC. The full variable domain, in which reference TRBV5-1 and TRBJ2-1 provide the parts outside the CDR3, is KAGVTQTPRYLIKTRGQQVTLSCSPISGHRSVSWYQQTPGQGLQFLFEYFSETQRNKGNFPGRFSGRQFSNSRSEMNVSTLELGDSALYLCASGTTPSYNEQFFGPGTRLTVL.

The chain couples TRBV27 to TRBJ2-1, with 7 bases lining up with TRBD2. The V segment lost 7 bases and the J segment 4 bases; nucleotides outside the gene matches: 13. Germline-derived CDR1 and CDR2 are MNHEY and SMNVEV (reference sequence). This CDR3 contains 16 residues. This CDR3 is CASTPRRGTPYNEQFF. CDR3 nucleotides: TGTGCCAGCACCCCCCGGCGGGGGACCCCATACAATGAGCAGTTCTTC.

The V and J genes are TRBV5-6 and TRBJ2-5; a possible D gene is TRBD2 (6 bases). The CDR3 is 17 residues long. Germline assignment: CDR1 SGHDT and CDR2 YYEEEE. V lost 0 bases to trimming and J lost 0 bases, with 15 bases between them. The CDR3 bases are TGTGCCAGCAGCTTGGTACGAGGCGGGGAGTACCAAGAGACCCAGTACTTC. This gives the protein CASSLVRGGEYQETQYF.

This chain joins TRBV7-8 and TRBJ1-1, with 7 bases aligning to TRBD1. This CDR3 comprises 21 residues. Germline trimming cut 5 bases from V and 1 base from J; bases unmatched to any gene: 25. CDR1 is SGHVS and CDR2 is FQNEAQ in the germline V gene. CDR3 nucleotide sequence: TGTGCCAGCAGCCTCCCCCGGGACAGTGGGCCCCGGTTAGCCCAGAACACTGAAGCTTTCTTT. It encodes CASSLPRDSGPRLAQNTEAFF. The entire variable domain, with the rest obtained from reference TRBV7-8 and TRBJ1-1, is as follows: GAGVSQSPRYKVAKRGQDVALRCDPISGHVSLFWYQQALGQGPEFLTYFQNEAQLDKSGLPSDRFFAERPEGSVSTLKIQRTQQEDSAVYLCASSLPRDSGPRLAQNTEAFFGQGTRLTVV.

The gene calls are TRBV20-1 and TRBJ2-7; D perhaps matches TRBD2 (5 bases). V lost 1 base to trimming and J lost 6 bases, with 7 bases between them. Germline V gene sequence: CDR1 DFQATT, CDR2 SNEGSKA (reference sequence). The CDR3 length is 11 residues. This chain's CDR3 is CSARAGIEQYF. The CDR3 DNA sequence: TGCAGTGCTAGAGCGGGGATCGAGCAGTACTTC.

V gene TRBV6-4 combines with J gene TRBJ1-6; D not certain. Germline V gene sequence: CDR1 MRHNA, CDR2 SNTAGT. There are 14 residues in the CDR3. The V gene lost 2 bases and the J gene lost 6 bases, with 8 bases spanning the gap. The CDR3 DNA reads as TGTGCCAGCAGTGACGGCGGGTTTAATTCACCCCTCCACTTT. This encodes CASSDGGFNSPLHF.

By share of the sample, this clone is large. The rearrangement joins TRBV28 to TRBJ1-5; 9 nucleotides match TRBD1. This CDR3 comprises 14 residues. Germline CDR1 is MDHEN and CDR2 is SYDVKM. V lost 5 bases and J lost 4; bases outside the gene matches: 3. CDR3 in DNA: TGTGCCAGCAGTCTTGGGACAGGGAATCAGCCCCAGCATTTT. Its translation is CASSLGTGNQPQHF.

The chain couples TRBV28 to TRBJ1-6; TRBD1 aligns across 7 bases. The CDR3 contains 15 residues. V shed 5 bases and J 7 bases; nucleotides not matched to a gene: 8. The germline gives CDR1 MDHEN, CDR2 SYDVKM. The CDR3: CASSGPGQWNSPLHF. CDR3 sequence (DNA): TGTGCCAGCAGTGGCCCGGGACAGTGGAATTCACCCCTCCACTTT.

This chain uses TRBV2 with TRBJ1-1, with 9 bases lining up with TRBD1. V shed 7 bases, J shed 5 bases, and the junction held 5 bases outside the gene matches. CDR1 SNHLY and CDR2 FYNNEI come from the germline V gene. The CDR3 is made up of 13 amino acids. CDR3 region: CASIGTGSTEAFF. The CDR3 DNA reads TGTGCCAGCATCGGGACAGGGAGTACTGAAGCTTTCTTT.

The V and J genes are TRBV24-1 and TRBJ1-2; D is unresolved. The CDR3 loop spans 11 amino acids. Trimming stripped 9 bases from V and 7 bases from J, with 11 bases between. Germline-derived CDR1 and CDR2 are KGHDR and SFDVKD. The CDR3 is CATQENGGYTF. As DNA, the CDR3 is TGTGCCACCCAGGAAAACGGTGGCTACACCTTC.

The V and J genes are TRBV6-2 or TRBV6-3 and TRBJ2-1; 13 bases agree with TRBD2. CDR3 length equals 20 residues. Germline trimming cut 6 bases from V and 3 bases from J; bases unmatched to any gene: 17. Germline assignment: CDR1 MNHEY and CDR2 SVGEGT. In nucleotides, the CDR3 is TGTGCCAGCAGCTCGCCGGACGGACTAGCGGGAGACCGGAACTACAATGAGCAGTTCTTC. Protein: CASSSPDGLAGDRNYNEQFF.

This sequence joins TRBV28 and TRBJ1-6; 8 bases match TRBD1. Trimming took 6 bases from V and 1 from J; bases not matched to a gene: 5. Germline V gives CDR1 MDHEN, CDR2 SYDVKM. The CDR3 sequence is 16 residues long. The CDR3, as DNA: TGTGCCAGCAGGCAGACAGGGGTGTCCTATAATTCACCCCTCCACTTT. This codes for CASRQTGVSYNSPLHF.

The chain carries TRBV9 and TRBJ2-7; 7 bases are a match to TRBD1. Losses at the gene ends were 1 base for V and 6 bases for J; bases not matched to a gene: 10. The CDR3 contains 15 residues. CDR1 is SGDLS and CDR2 is YYNGEE in the germline V gene. CDR3 sequence: CASSVLGTVDAEQYF. The CDR3 coding sequence is TGTGCCAGCAGCGTATTAGGGACAGTGGACGCCGAGCAGTACTTC.

V and J are TRBV11-1 and TRBJ2-3, with 7 nucleotides matching TRBD2. V trimming: 0 bases; J trimming: 0 bases; junction bases outside the gene matches: 9. Germline V CDR1 and CDR2: SGHAT, FQDESV (reference sequence). This CDR3 is 18 amino acids long. Here the CDR3 DNA reads TGTGCCAGCAGCTTAGCGACGGCTAGCGGACCTAGCACAGATACGCAGTATTTT. It yields the protein CASSLATASGPSTDTQYF. The full variable domain, completed using reference TRBV11-1 and TRBJ2-3, is EAEVAQSPRYKITEKSQAVAFWCDPISGHATLYWYRQILGQGPELLVQFQDESVVDDSQLPKDRFSAERLKGVDSTLKIQPAELGDSAMYLCASSLATASGPSTDTQYFGPGTRLTVL.

This clone was counted a single time. In DNA, the CDR3 is TGTGCCAGCCAAACGGACAGGGGGCGAGTCGAGCAGTACTTC. Translation gives CASQTDRGRVEQYF. The gene calls are TRBV18 and TRBJ2-7, with TRBD1 identical over 11 bases. This CDR3 spans 14 amino acids. CDR1 is KGHSH and CDR2 is LQKENI in the germline V gene. With V trimmed by 8 bases and J by 6 bases, 9 bases remained unmatched.

The V gene is TRBV27, the J gene TRBJ2-1; D possibly corresponds to TRBD2 (5 bases). V dropped 2 bases and J dropped 3 bases, with 20 bases sitting between them. The germline V gene has CDR1 MNHEY and CDR2 SMNVEV (reference sequence). The CDR3 contains 18 residues. As DNA, the CDR3 is TGTGCCAGCAGTTTAACCGGAGGTCCCTTTATGTACTACAATGAGCAGTTCTTC. It specifies CASSLTGGPFMYYNEQFF.

The chain is built from TRBV5-6 and TRBJ1-1, with TRBD1 matching over 8 bases. Germline-derived CDR1 and CDR2 are SGHDT and YYEEEE. The CDR3 has 14 amino acids. V dropped 0 bases and J dropped 6; count of bases not matched to a gene: 4. CDR3 DNA: TGTGCCAGCAGCTTGGTCCCGACAGGGGCTGAAGCTTTCTTT. The encoded protein is CASSLVPTGAEAFF.

V is TRBV21-1 and J is TRBJ2-5; the table's D call, TRBD2, has no DNA check behind it. TRBV21-1 is a pseudogene segment. The CDR3 consists of 16 residues. The CDR3 spells CASTGLAGGRQKTQYF. CDR3 coding DNA: TGTGCCAGCACAGGACTAGCGGGAGGAAGGCAAAAGACCCAGTACTTC.

The genes are TRBV19 and TRBJ2-5, with TRBD2 identical over 7 bases. Germline V CDR1 and CDR2: LNHDA, SQIVND (reference sequence). With V trimmed by 4 bases and J by 5 bases, 13 bases remained unmatched. The CDR3 is 16 amino acids. In nucleotides, the CDR3 is TGTGCCAGTAGTAAGGTAGCGGGCAGTTTCAAGGAGACCCAGTACTTC. It encodes CASSKVAGSFKETQYF.

The chain has TRBV7-8 and TRBJ2-3; 9 bases are a match to TRBD1. The CDR3 consists of 15 residues. Per the germline V gene, CDR1 is SGHVS and CDR2 is FQNEAQ. Trimming cost V 6 bases and J 1 base; bases outside gene matches: 5. CDR3 coding DNA: TGTGCCAGCAGTATAGGACAGGGGCGCACAGATACGCAGTATTTT. Translated, it gives CASSIGQGRTDTQYF.